The 25 T cell receptor beta chains below all came from one sample that was sequenced in a study of PD-1 blockade in classical Hodgkin lymphoma. Libraries were prepared by immunoSEQ multiplex PCR; TCRdb keeps only in-frame clonotypes and omits some of them. The sample carries 50,000 to 75,000 clones, approximately 90% recorded once. Patients all relapsed after autologous stem cell transplantation, and there was variation in brentuximab vedotin exposure. The sample here was peripheral blood mononuclear cells (PBMCs), taken before the second cycle of nivolumab. The receptors here all came from a human donor with classical Hodgkin lymphoma.

The genes are TRBV5-1 and TRBJ1-5; unclear D gene. V shed 5 bases and J shed 7 bases, with 19 bases lying between them. Germline V CDR1 and CDR2: SGHRS, YFSETQ. This CDR3 has 15 amino acids. The CDR3 sequence is CASSSTGMVGQPQHF. CDR3 coding DNA: TGCGCCAGCAGTTCAACCGGGATGGTAGGCCAGCCCCAGCATTTT. The entire variable domain, with the rest obtained from reference TRBV5-1 and TRBJ1-5, is as follows: KAGVTQTPRYLIKTRGQQVTLSCSPISGHRSVSWYQQTPGQGLQFLFEYFSETQRNKGNFPGRFSGRQFSNSRSEMNVSTLELGDSALYLCASSSTGMVGQPQHFGDGTRLSIL.

This chain joins TRBV27 and TRBJ2-3; perhaps TRBD2 as D (5 bases). V was clipped by 2 bases and J by 4 bases, with 10 bases between them. The CDR3 is made up of 14 amino acids. The germline V gene encodes CDR1 MNHEY and CDR2 SMNVEV (reference sequence). DNA of the CDR3: TGTGCCAGCAGTTTAAGGAGGCCCCCAGATACGCAGTATTTT. Translation gives CASSLRRPPDTQYF.

This CDR3 is CASSSQVATNEKLFF. CDR3 bases: TGCGCCAGCAGCTCACAGGTTGCAACTAATGAAAAACTGTTTTTT. The chain is built from TRBV5-1 and TRBJ1-4; a possible D gene is TRBD1 (5 bases). The CDR3 covers 15 residues. The germline V gene encodes CDR1 SGHRS and CDR2 YFSETQ. The V gene lost 3 bases and the J gene lost 0 bases, with 9 bases spanning the gap.

This rearrangement joins TRBV11-1 to TRBJ1-2; D perhaps matches TRBD1 (6 bases). V gave up 3 bases and J gave up 0 bases, with 8 bases separating them. This CDR3 region has 14 residues. Looked up from germline, CDR1 is SGHAT and CDR2 is FQDESV (reference sequence). The CDR3 is CASSLTGTNYGYTF. The DNA for the CDR3 is TGTGCCAGCAGCTTGACAGGAACTAACTATGGCTACACCTTC.

The chain carries TRBV15 and TRBJ1-5, with 7 bases identical to TRBD1. This CDR3 has 16 residues. Per germline, CDR1 LNHNV and CDR2 YYDKDF (reference sequence). Trimming took 0 bases from V and 4 from J; bases not matched to a gene: 6. CDR3 protein: CATSRDPGQRNQPQHF. CDR3 DNA: TGTGCCACCAGCAGAGATCCGGGACAGAGAAATCAGCCCCAGCATTTT.

The V and J genes are TRBV5-8 and TRBJ2-1; possible D gene TRBD2, 6 bases. Germline CDR1 reads SGHTS; CDR2 reads YDEGEE. Trimming left V 4 bases short and J 0 bases short, with 11 bases between. The CDR3 is 15 amino acids. The CDR3 loop is CASSQAGSSYNEQFF. In DNA, the CDR3 is TGTGCCAGCAGCCAGGCGGGGAGCTCCTACAATGAGCAGTTCTTC.

The chain has TRBV4-2 and TRBJ2-7; 9 positions match TRBD2. The germline V gene encodes CDR1 LGHNA and CDR2 YNFKEQ. Unmatched junction bases numbered 4, after V lost 1 base and J lost 0 bases. This CDR3 has 16 residues. The DNA of the CDR3 is TGTGCCAGCAGCCAAGCTCCGACTAGCGGCTCCTACGAGCAGTACTTC. Amino acid sequence: CASSQAPTSGSYEQYF.

CDR3 residues: CAWSGMRQNTEAFF. In nucleotides, the CDR3 is TGTGCCTGGAGTGGGATGCGGCAGAACACTGAAGCTTTCTTT. The chain uses TRBV30 and TRBJ1-1; unclear D gene. Deletions cut 1 base from V and 1 base from J, with 10 bases between. Germline-derived CDR1 and CDR2 are GTSNPN and SVGIG (reference sequence). The CDR3 sequence is 14 residues long. Supplemented by reference TRBV30 and TRBJ1-1, the full variable domain reads SQTIHQWPATLVQPVGSPLSLECTVEGTSNPNLYWYRQAAGRGLQLLFYSVGIGQISSEVPQNLSASRPQDRQFILSSKKLLLSDSGFYLCAWSGMRQNTEAFFGQGTRLTVV.

The V and J genes are TRBV15 and TRBJ1-1; TRBD1 agrees at 8 bases. The V gene's germline CDR1 is LNHNV and CDR2 YYDKDF (reference sequence). The CDR3 length is 14 residues. The junction had 6 bases not matched to a gene; V was cut back by 5 bases and J by 4 bases. The CDR3 region is CATSGSTGGTEAFF. CDR3 sequence (DNA): TGTGCCACCAGCGGGTCTACAGGGGGCACTGAAGCTTTCTTT.

CDR3 in DNA: TGTGCCAGCAGCGGGCGACAGGGAGGGGACACTGAAGCTTTCTTT. Translating gives CASSGRQGGDTEAFF. The chain combines TRBV9 with TRBJ1-1; 7 nucleotides line up with TRBD1. The J segment lost 3 bases and the V segment lost 3 bases, leaving 8 bases of the junction unmatched. Germline values: CDR1 SGDLS, CDR2 YYNGEE. This CDR3 is 15 amino acids long.

This clone has a single count. The chain is built from TRBV5-1 and TRBJ2-3; D may correspond to TRBD1 or TRBD2 (5 bases each). CDR1 is SGHRS, CDR2 YFSETQ, per germline. The CDR3 contains 15 residues. Trimming left V 1 base short and J 2 bases short, with 11 bases between. The CDR3 DNA reads TGCGCCAGCAGCTTGTTAGGGGACCCCACAGATACGCAGTATTTT. This gives the protein CASSLLGDPTDTQYF.

The chain couples TRBV6-5 to TRBJ2-3, with 14 bases identical to TRBD2. Unmatched junction bases numbered 6, after V lost 0 bases and J lost 10 bases. Germline lookup yields CDR1 MNHEY and CDR2 SVGAGI. This CDR3 is built from 16 residues. The CDR3 nucleotides read TGTGCCAGCAGTTACTCAGGACTAGCGGGGGGCGCTCCGCAGTATTTT. It is translated as CASSYSGLAGGAPQYF.

In this sample, this clone turned up a few times. The genes are TRBV4-2 and TRBJ1-2, with D maybe TRBD1 (5 bases). CDR3 length equals 14 residues. Germline CDR1 and CDR2: LGHNA and YNFKEQ. V shed 0 bases and J shed 9 bases, with 14 bases lying between them. This CDR3 is CASSQDIGHSSYTF. Here the CDR3 DNA reads TGTGCCAGCAGCCAAGATATTGGACACTCTAGCTACACCTTC.

The chain uses TRBV7-9 and TRBJ1-1, with D possibly TRBD1 on 5 matching bases. In germline, CDR1 is SEHNR, CDR2 FQNEAQ (reference sequence). There are 15 residues in the CDR3. The V end was cut by 6 bases, the J end by 4 bases, with 18 bases between. This CDR3 is CASRLGQASSTEAFF. In DNA, the CDR3 is TGTGCCAGCAGGCTGGGGCAGGCGTCGTCCACTGAAGCTTTCTTT. Drawing the rest from reference TRBV7-9 and TRBJ1-1, the complete variable domain is DTGVSQNPRHKITKRGQNVTFRCDPISEHNRLYWYRQTLGQGPEFLTYFQNEAQLEKSRLLSDRFSAERPKGSFSTLEIQRTEQGDSAMYLCASRLGQASSTEAFFGQGTRLTVV.

This clone was seen once. The chain uses TRBV5-1 and TRBJ1-2, with TRBD1 identical over 8 bases. Germline V gene sequence: CDR1 SGHRS, CDR2 YFSETQ. The junction had 10 bases not matched to a gene; V was cut back by 4 bases and J by 8 bases. The CDR3 is 14 amino acids. CDR3: CASSVGQGIRGYTF. CDR3 nucleotides: TGCGCCAGCAGCGTCGGACAGGGTATAAGAGGCTACACCTTC.

The rearrangement joins TRBV27 to TRBJ2-7; 11 positions match TRBD2. Germline lookup yields CDR1 MNHEY and CDR2 SMNVEV (reference sequence). Trimming removed 2 bases from V and 1 base from J; junction bases left unmatched: 7. This CDR3 has 17 amino acids. In nucleotides, the CDR3 is TGTGCCAGCAGTTTAGGTGTGGGACTAGCGGAGTCCTACGAGCAGTACTTC. This codes for CASSLGVGLAESYEQYF.

The CDR3 region is CASSSRTWGGGQPQHF. The DNA of the CDR3 is TGTGCCAGCAGTTCCCGGACGTGGGGAGGGGGTCAGCCCCAGCATTTT. The rearrangement joins TRBV6-5 to TRBJ1-5; D may be TRBD1 (6 bases). The CDR3 is made up of 16 amino acids. The V gene lost 4 bases and the J gene lost 6 bases, with 19 bases spanning the gap. The germline V gene has CDR1 MNHEY and CDR2 SVGAGI.

The rearrangement joins TRBV28 to TRBJ2-7; TRBD2 agrees at 14 bases. The CDR3 consists of 14 residues. Germline lookup yields CDR1 MDHEN and CDR2 SYDVKM. J lost 4 bases, V lost 10 bases, and 6 bases had no gene match. The CDR3 DNA reads TGTGCCATCGGGGGACTAGCGGGGGCGTACGAGCAGTACTTC. It encodes CAIGGLAGAYEQYF.

The chain couples TRBV5-1 to TRBJ2-5, with no clear D. V lost 0 bases to trimming and J lost 0 bases, with 6 bases between them. The germline CDR1 and CDR2 sequences are SGHRS and YFSETQ. This CDR3 region has 14 residues. The CDR3 region is CASSLARYQETQYF. CDR3 sequence (DNA): TGCGCCAGCAGCTTGGCCCGGTACCAAGAGACCCAGTACTTC.

This chain joins TRBV7-2 and TRBJ1-4; D possibly corresponds to TRBD1 (5 bases). Trimming took 1 base from V and 7 from J, leaving 10 bases between them. Germline lookup yields CDR1 SGHTA and CDR2 FQGNSA. The CDR3 has 14 amino acids. CDR3 DNA: TGTGCCAGCAGCTTAGTGCAGGGAACTGAAAAACTGTTTTTT. The encoded protein is CASSLVQGTEKLFF.

The rearrangement joins TRBV5-1 to TRBJ2-7, with TRBD2 as a possible D gene (5 bases). Between the trimmed V and J ends, which lost 0 bases and 5 bases, there was a span of 12 bases. The CDR3 sequence is 14 residues long. Germline V CDR1 and CDR2: SGHRS, YFSETQ. The CDR3 reads CASSLELPGNEQYF. DNA for the CDR3: TGCGCCAGCAGCTTGGAACTCCCCGGGAACGAGCAGTACTTC.

The chain recombines TRBV7-6 with TRBJ2-2; D is undetermined. Trimming shortened V by 6 bases and J by 6 bases, and 8 bases separated the two germline ends. Per germline, CDR1 SGHVS and CDR2 FNYEAQ. CDR3 size: 12 residues. The CDR3 nucleotides read TGTGCCAGCAGTTCAACCTCCGGGGAGCTGTTTTTT. This codes for CASSSTSGELFF.

The chain carries TRBV7-9 and TRBJ2-7; 7 positions match TRBD2. The CDR3 is 14 amino acids. J was trimmed by 1 base and V by 4 bases; bases with no gene match: 4. Per the germline V gene, CDR1 is SEHNR and CDR2 is FQNEAQ (reference sequence). The CDR3 DNA follows: TGTGCCAGCAGCTCCCGGGAGGTATCCTACGAGCAGTACTTC. Amino acid sequence: CASSSREVSYEQYF.

The sample holds a few counts of this clone. The rearrangement uses TRBV7-9 and TRBJ1-5; D gene ambiguous. Germline loops: CDR1 SEHNR, CDR2 FQNEAQ (reference sequence). Trimming removed 5 bases at V and 6 bases at J, with 17 bases between. CDR3 length equals 15 residues. DNA of the CDR3: TGTGCCAGCAGCCCCGAAGGAGGGATGAGTCAGCCCCAGCATTTT. Its protein product is CASSPEGGMSQPQHF.

The gene calls are TRBV5-1 and TRBJ2-2; TRBD1 agrees at 8 bases. The ends lost 4 bases at V and 1 base at J; junction bases unmatched: 6. Per germline, CDR1 SGHRS and CDR2 YFSETQ. The CDR3 spans 16 residues. The CDR3 spells CASSQQGVENTGELFF. The CDR3 region has the DNA TGCGCCAGCAGCCAACAGGGGGTGGAGAACACCGGGGAGCTGTTTTTT.